The clone carrying this TCR beta chain showed up just a few times. The authors ran a second PCR of 7 to 11 cycles using a sample-barcoded 5' primer and a J-beta primer mix. TCRdb reprocessed the 5' RACE reads via MiXCR and lists one record per CDR3 protein. The sample lists over a million distinct CDR3 sequences, approximately 42% seen once, with 7% to 9.5% in the top ten. The sample is drawn from a study of blood T cells in healthy people across ages. Germline CDR1 reads ENHRY; CDR2 reads SYGVKD. CDR3 size: 15 residues. V was clipped by 3 bases and J by 2 bases; unmatched bases: 3. Specimen: blood. This chain links TRBV10-3 with TRBJ1-5, with TRBD1 matching over 8 bases. The receptor's source is a woman younger than 30 in good health. The chain's CDR3 is CAISEGQGGNQPQHF. DNA for the CDR3: TGTGCCATCAGTGAAGGACAGGGAGGCAATCAGCCCCAGCATTTT.